This TCR beta chain is from a study of OX40 agonist ivuxolimab in advanced cancers. Study observations and caveats: Averaged across samples, CD8+ T cells carried more expanded clones than CD4+ did. Nonresponders included some who also had low normalized T-cell clonal expansion.

The CDR3 has 17 amino acids. In germline, CDR1 is LNHDA, CDR2 SQIVND (reference sequence). Trimming took off 3 bases at V and 0 bases at J, with 15 bases between the two ends. Concerning this clone itself: No antigen is known for it.

Patients with a history of autoimmune disease or on systemic immunosuppression were excluded. Data came from immunoSEQ multiplex PCR; TCRdb stores just in-frame clones and leaves some out. Of about 87,000 clones in the sample, approximately 87% were seen once. This TCR was recovered from an adult with an advanced solid tumor such as melanoma, head and neck, liver or kidney cancer. The source material was CD4+ or CD8+ T cells sorted from blood, sampled in a trial of the OX40 agonist ivuxolimab. This chain connects TRBV19 to TRBJ1-3; D unclear. CDR3 sequence (DNA): TGTGCCAGTAGTATGATGGTGCGAGCTCCCTCTGGAAACACCATATATTTT. Its protein is CASSMMVRAPSGNTIYF.